One sample yielded the 6 T cell receptor beta chains listed below, sequenced in a study of blood T cell repertoires in COVID-19. Assay: immunoSEQ multiplex PCR; the TCRdb copy retains only in-frame clones and omits some. This sample has about 240,000 clones, with 70% to 90% found just once. Material: PBMCs or T cells enriched from blood (not recorded which). These TCRs come from a woman between 40 and 50 years old with acute COVID-19.

The chain links TRBV12-3 or TRBV12-4 to TRBJ2-7; a weak D match, TRBD2 (5 bases). The ends were cut back, 6 bases at V and 7 bases at J, with 16 bases in the middle. The CDR3 has 13 amino acids. The CDR3 reads CASSRGLVVEQYF. The CDR3 bases are TGTGCCAGCAGCCGCGGACTCGTTGTGGAGCAGTACTTC.

This clone was observed once. This chain links TRBV28 with TRBJ1-2; D call uncertain. Trimming removed 10 bases at V and 0 bases at J, with 12 bases between. Germline values: CDR1 MDHEN, CDR2 SYDVKM. The CDR3 runs to 13 residues. The CDR3 nucleotides read TGTGCCACCTTCGACACAGCTAACTATGGCTACACCTTC. Translated, it gives CATFDTANYGYTF.

V and J are TRBV6-5 and TRBJ1-2, with 7 bases identical to TRBD1. Germline V gene lookup returns CDR1 MNHEY and CDR2 SVGAGI. V shed 1 base, J shed 10 bases, and the junction held 6 bases outside the gene matches. This CDR3 is built from 13 residues. Here the CDR3 DNA reads TGTGCCAGCAGTTACTTACGACAGGGTGACTACACCTTC. This sequence encodes CASSYLRQGDYTF.

This rearrangement joins TRBV3-1 (or the pseudogene TRBV3-2) to TRBJ2-5; 7 nucleotides line up with TRBD1. The V and J ends lost 0 bases and 7 bases, in that order; junction bases with no gene match: 5. This CDR3 region has 14 residues. Germline CDR1 and CDR2: LGHDT and YNNKEL (reference sequence). CDR3 nucleotide sequence: TGTGCCAGCAGCCAAGATGCTTCAGGGGGGACCCAGTACTTC. Its translation is CASSQDASGGTQYF.

This chain uses TRBV2 with TRBJ2-3; D gene uncertain. CDR3 length: 13 amino acids. Trimming took 3 bases from V and 4 from J, leaving 8 bases between them. The V gene's germline CDR1 is SNHLY and CDR2 FYNNEI. The CDR3 spells CASSEVVADTQYF. The CDR3 DNA follows: TGTGCCAGCAGTGAGGTAGTCGCAGATACGCAGTATTTT.

A single count supports this clone. The rearrangement links TRBV4-1 to TRBJ1-4; 9 nucleotides agree with TRBD1. V shed 1 base, J shed 4 bases, and the junction held 10 bases outside the gene matches. The CDR3 totals 18 residues. Germline V gene data show CDR1 as MGHRA and CDR2 as YSYEKL. CDR3 region: CASSQGEDRGAFNEKLFF. The CDR3 DNA sequence: TGCGCCAGCAGCCAAGGAGAAGACAGGGGGGCCTTTAATGAAAAACTGTTTTTT.